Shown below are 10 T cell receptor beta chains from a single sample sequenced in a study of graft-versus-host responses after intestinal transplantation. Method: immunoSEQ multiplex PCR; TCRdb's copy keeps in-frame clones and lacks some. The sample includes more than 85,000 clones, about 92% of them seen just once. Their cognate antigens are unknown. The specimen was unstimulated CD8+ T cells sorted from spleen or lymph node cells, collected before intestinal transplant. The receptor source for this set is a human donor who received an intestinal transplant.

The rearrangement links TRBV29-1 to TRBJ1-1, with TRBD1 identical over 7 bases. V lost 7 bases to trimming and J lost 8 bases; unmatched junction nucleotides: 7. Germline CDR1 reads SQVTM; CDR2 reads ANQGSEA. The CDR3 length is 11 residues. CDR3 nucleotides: TGCAGCGCAGAGGGGGGACAGGAAGCTTTCTTT. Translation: CSAEGGQEAFF.

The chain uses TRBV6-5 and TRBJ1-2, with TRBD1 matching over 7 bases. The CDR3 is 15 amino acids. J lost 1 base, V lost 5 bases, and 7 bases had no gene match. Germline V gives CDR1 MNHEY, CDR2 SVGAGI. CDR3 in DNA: TGTGCCAGCAGTCTTCCGACAGGGAATAACTATGGCTACACCTTC. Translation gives CASSLPTGNNYGYTF.

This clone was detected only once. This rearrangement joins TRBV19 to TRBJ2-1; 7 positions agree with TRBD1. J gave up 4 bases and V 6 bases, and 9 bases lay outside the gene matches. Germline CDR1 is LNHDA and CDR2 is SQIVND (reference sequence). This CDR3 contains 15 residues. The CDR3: CASRLERDSYNEQFF. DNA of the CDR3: TGTGCCAGTAGATTGGAGAGGGACAGTTACAATGAGCAGTTCTTC.

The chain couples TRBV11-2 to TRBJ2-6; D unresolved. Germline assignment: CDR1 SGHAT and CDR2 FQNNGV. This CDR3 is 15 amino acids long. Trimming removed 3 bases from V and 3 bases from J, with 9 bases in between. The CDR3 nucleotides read TGTGCCAGCAGCTTCCCCCGCTATGGGGCCAACGTCCTGACTTTC. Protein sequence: CASSFPRYGANVLTF.

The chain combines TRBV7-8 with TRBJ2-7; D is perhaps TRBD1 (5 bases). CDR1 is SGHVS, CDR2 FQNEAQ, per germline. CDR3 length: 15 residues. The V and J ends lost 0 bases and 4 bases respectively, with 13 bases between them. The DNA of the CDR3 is TGTGCCAGCAGCTTAGCGGGTAGTTCAGGGTACGAGCAGTACTTC. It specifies CASSLAGSSGYEQYF.

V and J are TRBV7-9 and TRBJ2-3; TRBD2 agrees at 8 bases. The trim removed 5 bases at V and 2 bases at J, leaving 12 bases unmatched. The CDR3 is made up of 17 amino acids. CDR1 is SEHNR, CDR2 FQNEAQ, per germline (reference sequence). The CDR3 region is CASSPGGSGVNTDTQYF. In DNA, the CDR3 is TGTGCCAGCAGCCCGGGGGGTAGCGGGGTAAACACAGATACGCAGTATTTT. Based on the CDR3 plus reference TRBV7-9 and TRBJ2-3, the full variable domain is DTGVSQNPRHKITKRGQNVTFRCDPISEHNRLYWYRQTLGQGPEFLTYFQNEAQLEKSRLLSDRFSAERPKGSFSTLEIQRTEQGDSAMYLCASSPGGSGVNTDTQYFGPGTRLTVL.

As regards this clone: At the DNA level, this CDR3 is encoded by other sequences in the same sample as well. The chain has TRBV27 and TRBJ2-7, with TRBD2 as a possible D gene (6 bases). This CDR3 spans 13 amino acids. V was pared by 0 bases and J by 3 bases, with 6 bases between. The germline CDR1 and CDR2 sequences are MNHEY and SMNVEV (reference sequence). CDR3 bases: TGTGCCAGCAGTTTATCCGGGAGCTACGAGCAGTACTTC. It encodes CASSLSGSYEQYF.

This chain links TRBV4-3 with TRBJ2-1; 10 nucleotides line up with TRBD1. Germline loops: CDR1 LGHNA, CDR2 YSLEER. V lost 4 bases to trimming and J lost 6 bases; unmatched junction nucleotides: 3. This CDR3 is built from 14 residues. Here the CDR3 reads CASSPGTGVNEQFF. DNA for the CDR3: TGCGCCAGCAGCCCCGGGACAGGGGTCAATGAGCAGTTCTTC.

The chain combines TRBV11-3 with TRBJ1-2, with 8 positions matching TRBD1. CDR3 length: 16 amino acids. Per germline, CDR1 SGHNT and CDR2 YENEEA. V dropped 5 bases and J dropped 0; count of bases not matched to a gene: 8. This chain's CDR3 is CASSDGQGFPNYGYTF. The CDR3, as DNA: TGTGCCAGCAGCGACGGACAGGGCTTTCCTAACTATGGCTACACCTTC.

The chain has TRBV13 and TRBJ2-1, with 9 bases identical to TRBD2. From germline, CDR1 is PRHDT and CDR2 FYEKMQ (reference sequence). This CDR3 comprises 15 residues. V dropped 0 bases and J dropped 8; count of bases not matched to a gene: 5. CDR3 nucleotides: TGTGCCAGCAGCTTAGGTAGCGGGGGTCGCTATGAGCAGTTCTTC. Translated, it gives CASSLGSGGRYEQFF.